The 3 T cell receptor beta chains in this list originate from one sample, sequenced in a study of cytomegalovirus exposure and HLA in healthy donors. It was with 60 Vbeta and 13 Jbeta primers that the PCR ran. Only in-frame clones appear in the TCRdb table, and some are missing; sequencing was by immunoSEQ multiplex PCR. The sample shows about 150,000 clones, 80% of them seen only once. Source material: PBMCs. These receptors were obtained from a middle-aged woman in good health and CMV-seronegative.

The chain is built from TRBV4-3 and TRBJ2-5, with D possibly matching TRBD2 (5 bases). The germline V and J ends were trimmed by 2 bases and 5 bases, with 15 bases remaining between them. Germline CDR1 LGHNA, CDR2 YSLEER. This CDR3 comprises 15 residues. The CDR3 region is CASSQFVSSFETQYF. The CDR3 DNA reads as TGCGCCAGCAGCCAATTCGTATCTAGCTTTGAGACCCAGTACTTC.

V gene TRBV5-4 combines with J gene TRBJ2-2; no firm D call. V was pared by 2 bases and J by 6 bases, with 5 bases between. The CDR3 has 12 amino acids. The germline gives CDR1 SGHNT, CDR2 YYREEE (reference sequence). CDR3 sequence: CASSFYPGELFF. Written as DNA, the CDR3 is TGTGCCAGCAGCTTTTATCCCGGGGAGCTGTTTTTT. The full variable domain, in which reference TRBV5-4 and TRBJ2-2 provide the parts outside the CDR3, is ETGVTQSPTHLIKTRGQQVTLRCSSQSGHNTVSWYQQALGQGPQFIFQYYREEENGRGNFPPRFSGLQFPNYSSELNVNALELDDSALYLCASSFYPGELFFGEGSRLTVL.

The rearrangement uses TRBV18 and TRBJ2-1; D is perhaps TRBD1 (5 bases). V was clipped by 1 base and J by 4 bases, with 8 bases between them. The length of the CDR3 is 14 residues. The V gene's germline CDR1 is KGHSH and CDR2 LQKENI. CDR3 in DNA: TGTGCCAGCTCACCACGTAGGGGTTACAATGAGCAGTTCTTC. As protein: CASSPRRGYNEQFF.